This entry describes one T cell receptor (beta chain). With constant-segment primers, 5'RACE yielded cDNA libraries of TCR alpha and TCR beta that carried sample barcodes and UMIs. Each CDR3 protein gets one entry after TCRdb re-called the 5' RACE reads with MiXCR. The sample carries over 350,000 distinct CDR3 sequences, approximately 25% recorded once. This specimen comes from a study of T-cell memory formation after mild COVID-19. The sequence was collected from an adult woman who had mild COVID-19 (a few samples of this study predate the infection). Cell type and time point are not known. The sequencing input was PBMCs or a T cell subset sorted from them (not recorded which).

CDR3 loop: CASSTAGGSWTGELFF. The CDR3 DNA follows: TGTGCCAGCAGCACCGCCGGGGGTAGCTGGACCGGGGAGCTGTTTTTT. The V call is TRBV7-2, the J call TRBJ2-2, with D possibly TRBD2 on 6 matching bases. The CDR3 covers 16 residues. Germline assignment: CDR1 SGHTA and CDR2 FQGNSA. V was trimmed by 5 bases and J by 5 bases, leaving 18 bases between them.